Following are 26 T cell receptor beta chains from one sample sequenced in a study of technical replicates of blood from a handful of donors. Sequencing was performed with immunoSEQ multiplex PCR; in TCRdb, only in-frame clones are kept and a portion is missing. Of around 15,000 clones in the sample, roughly 88% were seen once. Sequencing was done on a sample of PBMCs. These receptor sequences come from a human donor in good health.

The chain has TRBV6-4 and TRBJ2-3; 8 bases are a match to TRBD2. Germline V CDR1 and CDR2: MRHNA, SNTAGT. J was trimmed by 4 bases and V by 4 bases; bases with no gene match: 7. This CDR3 is built from 15 residues. CDR3 protein: CASSAQAGDADTQYF. For the CDR3, the DNA is TGTGCCAGCAGTGCCCAAGCGGGAGACGCAGATACGCAGTATTTT.

This rearrangement joins TRBV28 to TRBJ2-7, with 10 bases matching TRBD2. This CDR3 region has 14 residues. Germline values: CDR1 MDHEN, CDR2 SYDVKM. V was pared by 8 bases and J by 3 bases, with 7 bases of the junction left unmatched. CDR3 sequence: CASGALAGVYEQYF. For the CDR3, the DNA is TGTGCCAGCGGAGCCCTAGCGGGAGTCTACGAGCAGTACTTC.

The chain combines TRBV27 with TRBJ2-4; a weak D match, TRBD2 (6 bases). V lost 10 bases and J 0 bases, leaving 25 bases between the germline ends. The CDR3 is 18 residues long. In germline, CDR1 is MNHEY, CDR2 SMNVEV (reference sequence). The CDR3 loop reads CAIRSGGAGALAKNIQYF. Here the CDR3 DNA reads TGTGCCATCCGGAGCGGAGGGGCCGGGGCCCTAGCCAAAAACATTCAGTACTTC.

V usage is TRBV7-6 and J usage is TRBJ2-6; TRBD1 agrees at 7 bases. The CDR3 length is 17 residues. V shed 2 bases and J 2 bases; nucleotides not matched to a gene: 6. The germline V gene has CDR1 SGHVS and CDR2 FNYEAQ. In DNA form, the CDR3 reads TGTGCCAGCAGCTTAATGTCGACAGGGACTGGGGCCAACGTCCTGACTTTC. This codes for CASSLMSTGTGANVLTF. The whole variable domain, remainder taken from reference TRBV7-6 and TRBJ2-6, is GAGVSQSPRYKVTKRGQDVALRCDPISGHVSLYWYRQALGQGPEFLTYFNYEAQQDKSGLPNDRFSAERPEGSISTLTIQRTEQRDSAMYRCASSLMSTGTGANVLTFGAGSRLTVL.

In this sample, this clone turned up once. The genes are TRBV12-5 and TRBJ2-7; D perhaps matches TRBD1 (5 bases). The V and J ends lost 0 bases and 5 bases respectively, with 23 bases between them. The CDR3 is 18 residues long. The germline V gene has CDR1 LGHNT and CDR2 FRNRAP. CDR3 in amino acids: CASGLVWGDTSPPNEQYF. The DNA for the CDR3 is TGTGCTAGTGGTTTGGTTTGGGGCGACACTTCCCCCCCTAACGAGCAGTACTTC.

In this sample, this clone turned up once. The genes are TRBV4-1 and TRBJ1-2; D uncertain. Trimming cost V 0 bases and J 6 bases, with 20 bases left between them. The CDR3 spans 17 residues. Germline V gene data show CDR1 as MGHRA and CDR2 as YSYEKL. CDR3 sequence (DNA): TGCGCCAGCAGCCAAGACAACGCAGGAACGGGAGGAAATGGCTACACCTTC. This sequence encodes CASSQDNAGTGGNGYTF.

The chain uses TRBV7-2 and TRBJ1-4; TRBD1 matches 8 bases. This CDR3 spans 15 amino acids. Germline assignment: CDR1 SGHTA and CDR2 FQGNSA. J was trimmed by 7 bases and V by 5 bases; bases with no gene match: 9. This chain's CDR3 is CASSPSGQGREKLFF. The CDR3 nucleotides read TGTGCCAGCAGCCCCTCAGGACAGGGACGTGAAAAACTGTTTTTT.

In DNA, the CDR3 is TGTGCCAGCAGCGTACAAGGAGGTAAAGAGACCCAGTACTTC. Amino acid sequence: CASSVQGGKETQYF. The chain uses TRBV9 and TRBJ2-5; tentative D call: TRBD2 (5 bases). Trimming left V 1 base short and J 3 bases short, with 10 bases between. This CDR3 has 14 amino acids. CDR1 and CDR2 (germline): SGDLS, YYNGEE.

This clone was observed once. The chain has TRBV21-1 and TRBJ2-1; the D call TRBD2 from the table was never checked on the DNA. TRBV21-1 counts as a pseudogene. This CDR3 is built from 17 residues. CDR3 amino acids: CASPGTSGRRAGGEQFF. The CDR3 DNA is TGTGCCAGCCCCGGGACTAGCGGGAGGAGGGCCGGGGGTGAGCAGTTCTTC.

The chain recombines TRBV10-2 with TRBJ2-7; possibly TRBD1 for D (6 bases). Between the trimmed V and J ends, which lost 7 bases and 4 bases, there was a span of 11 bases. Germline loops: CDR1 WSHSY, CDR2 SAAADI. The CDR3 has 12 amino acids. CDR3 sequence reads: CASTSQGYEQYF. In DNA form, the CDR3 reads TGCGCCAGCACTTCACAGGGTTACGAGCAGTACTTC.

V gene TRBV9 combines with J gene TRBJ1-2, with 9 bases fitting TRBD1. V shed 3 bases, J shed 8 bases, and the junction held 11 bases outside the gene matches. Germline-derived CDR1 and CDR2 are SGDLS and YYNGEE. This CDR3 region has 15 residues. The CDR3 reads CASSGGTGWIRGYTF. Here the CDR3 DNA reads TGTGCCAGCAGCGGCGGGACAGGGTGGATACGGGGCTACACCTTC. Looking up the rest from reference TRBV9 and TRBJ1-2 gives the full variable domain: DSGVTQTPKHLITATGQRVTLRCSPRSGDLSVYWYQQSLDQGLQFLIQYYNGEERAKGNILERFSAQQFPDLHSELNLSSLELGDSALYFCASSGGTGWIRGYTFGSGTRLTVV.

V gene TRBV5-4 combines with J gene TRBJ2-3; a weak D match, TRBD2 (6 bases). This CDR3 contains 16 residues. With 1 base removed from V and 0 bases from J, the gap between germline ends came to 12 bases. Per germline, CDR1 SGHNT and CDR2 YYREEE (reference sequence). The CDR3 nucleotides read TGTGCCAGCAGCTTGTTTCGCGGGGCTAGCACAGATACGCAGTATTTT. The encoded protein is CASSLFRGASTDTQYF.

The V and J genes are TRBV18 and TRBJ2-7; 10 nucleotides align to TRBD2. CDR1 and CDR2 from the germline V gene are KGHSH and LQKENI. V lost 5 bases, J lost 3 bases, and 10 bases stayed unmatched. CDR3 length: 16 amino acids. The CDR3 bases are TGTGCCAGCTCATCTCTGACGAGCGGGAGGGTCTACGAGCAGTACTTC. It translates to CASSSLTSGRVYEQYF.

CDR3 DNA: TGTGCCAGCAGTTACACACAGGGAACAACTAATGAAAAACTGTTTTTT. Amino acid sequence: CASSYTQGTTNEKLFF. The V gene is TRBV6-6, the J gene TRBJ1-4; perhaps TRBD1 as D (6 bases). Germline V gives CDR1 MNHNY, CDR2 SVGAGI (reference sequence). V lost 2 bases and J lost 0, with 10 bases in between. This CDR3 comprises 16 residues.

The V call is TRBV19, the J call TRBJ1-1; D is ambiguous. The CDR3 extends over 13 amino acids. V dropped 5 bases and J dropped 4 bases, with 11 bases sitting between them. Germline lookup yields CDR1 LNHDA and CDR2 SQIVND (reference sequence). CDR3 bases: TGTGCCAGTAGTGAACAAGGAGGCACTGAAGCTTTCTTT. Translating gives CASSEQGGTEAFF. The whole variable domain, remainder taken from reference TRBV19 and TRBJ1-1, is DGGITQSPKYLFRKEGQNVTLSCEQNLNHDAMYWYRQDPGQGLRLIYYSQIVNDFQKGDIAEGYSVSREKKESFPLTVTSAQKNPTAFYLCASSEQGGTEAFFGQGTRLTVV.

The chain links TRBV29-1 to TRBJ1-4; possible D gene TRBD1, 5 bases. CDR3 length: 14 amino acids. CDR1 and CDR2 (germline): SQVTM, ANQGSEA. Trimming left V 7 bases short and J 6 bases short, with 18 bases between. The CDR3 sequence: CSATWRGEDEKLFF. As DNA, the CDR3 is TGCAGCGCAACCTGGAGGGGCGAAGATGAAAAACTGTTTTTT.

V is TRBV5-4 and J is TRBJ2-2, with a possible D match to TRBD1 (5 bases). This CDR3 is 15 amino acids long. Germline V lookup: CDR1 SGHNT, CDR2 YYREEE (reference sequence). Trimming pared 3 bases from V and 2 bases from J, leaving 11 bases between. The CDR3 reads CASSSQGTNTGELFF. The DNA of the CDR3 is TGTGCCAGCAGCTCCCAGGGAACCAACACCGGGGAGCTGTTTTTT.

The gene calls are TRBV2 and TRBJ1-1; TRBD1 might be the D (5 bases). Deletions cut 6 bases from V and 1 base from J, with 15 bases between. This CDR3 has 15 residues. The germline V gene encodes CDR1 SNHLY and CDR2 FYNNEI. In DNA, the CDR3 is TGTGCCAGCAGAGTTAGCAGGGATTGGAACACTGAAGCTTTCTTT. The encoded protein is CASRVSRDWNTEAFF.

The rearrangement links TRBV5-1 to TRBJ1-3; TRBD1 might be the D (6 bases). V was trimmed by 0 bases and J by 1 base, leaving 8 bases between them. CDR3 size: 15 residues. CDR1 and CDR2 (germline): SGHRS, YFSETQ. CDR3 nucleotides: TGCGCCAGCAGCTTGGAAGGGGGTTCTGGAAACACCATATATTTT. It encodes CASSLEGGSGNTIYF.

The chain is built from TRBV11-2 and TRBJ1-4; D not certain. CDR3 size: 15 residues. Germline values: CDR1 SGHAT, CDR2 FQNNGV. V lost 5 bases to trimming and J lost 5 bases, with 15 bases between them. The CDR3 sequence is CASSPQPETNEKLFF. CDR3 in DNA: TGTGCCAGCAGCCCCCAGCCAGAGACAAATGAAAAACTGTTTTTT. Based on the CDR3 plus reference TRBV11-2 and TRBJ1-4, the full variable domain is EAGVAQSPRYKIIEKRQSVAFWCNPISGHATLYWYQQILGQGPKLLIQFQNNGVVDDSQLPKDRFSAERLKGVDSTLKIQPAKLEDSAVYLCASSPQPETNEKLFFGSGTQLSVL.

The chain is built from TRBV30 and TRBJ1-3; no clear D gene. CDR3 length: 12 amino acids. Trimming took 0 bases from V and 5 from J, leaving 5 bases between them. Germline loops: CDR1 GTSNPN, CDR2 SVGIG (reference sequence). In DNA, the CDR3 is TGTGCCTGGAGTGTACAGAGAAACACCATATATTTT. Its protein is CAWSVQRNTIYF.

The rearrangement uses TRBV6-6 and TRBJ1-1; 9 bases are shared with TRBD1. V shed 5 bases and J 2 bases; nucleotides not matched to a gene: 9. This CDR3 is 16 amino acids long. CDR1 MNHNY and CDR2 SVGAGI come from the germline V gene (reference sequence). Here the CDR3 reads CASSTPRDRDNTEAFF. In DNA, the CDR3 is TGTGCCAGCAGTACACCCCGGGACAGGGATAACACTGAAGCTTTCTTT.

The V gene is TRBV19, the J gene TRBJ2-1; 8 bases are shared with TRBD1. CDR3 length equals 15 residues. Germline V gene lookup returns CDR1 LNHDA and CDR2 SQIVND (reference sequence). V was pared by 5 bases and J by 6 bases, with 9 bases of the junction left unmatched. The CDR3 loop reads CASSLPGTGPNEQFF. The CDR3, as DNA: TGTGCCAGTAGTCTCCCCGGGACAGGACCCAATGAGCAGTTCTTC. Full variable domain (missing parts from reference TRBV19 and TRBJ2-1): DGGITQSPKYLFRKEGQNVTLSCEQNLNHDAMYWYRQDPGQGLRLIYYSQIVNDFQKGDIAEGYSVSREKKESFPLTVTSAQKNPTAFYLCASSLPGTGPNEQFFGPGTRLTVL.

This clone appeared a few times. The CDR3 coding sequence is TGCGCCAGCAGCCAAGCACAGGGGGATGAGCAGTTCTTC. Translating gives CASSQAQGDEQFF. This chain joins TRBV4-1 and TRBJ2-1; TRBD1 matches at 8 bases. There are 13 residues in the CDR3. The germline CDR1 and CDR2 sequences are MGHRA and YSYEKL. With 1 base clipped from V and 8 bases from J, the junction kept 1 base outside the gene matches.

In this sample, this clone turned up once. As DNA, the CDR3 is TGTGCCAGCAGCTTAGGGGTAGCGGGAGGCCCCGAGACCCAGTACTTC. Its translation is CASSLGVAGGPETQYF. This rearrangement joins TRBV7-6 to TRBJ2-5, with 10 bases lining up with TRBD2. Per the germline V gene, CDR1 is SGHVS and CDR2 is FNYEAQ. Trimming removed 1 base from V and 5 bases from J; junction bases left unmatched: 7. The CDR3 consists of 16 residues. Combining the CDR3 with reference TRBV7-6 and TRBJ2-5 gives the whole variable domain GAGVSQSPRYKVTKRGQDVALRCDPISGHVSLYWYRQALGQGPEFLTYFNYEAQQDKSGLPNDRFSAERPEGSISTLTIQRTEQRDSAMYRCASSLGVAGGPETQYFGPGTRLLVL.

J is TRBJ2-1 and V is TRBV7-2; 8 bases align to TRBD2. The germline gives CDR1 SGHTA, CDR2 FQGNSA. The CDR3 covers 16 residues. The V segment lost 1 base and the J segment 6 bases; nucleotides outside the gene matches: 8. In nucleotides, the CDR3 is TGTGCCAGCAGCTTAGTACTAGCGGAGGGGGGCAATGAGCAGTTCTTC. This encodes CASSLVLAEGGNEQFF.